These T cell receptor beta chains were read from a single sample in a study of metastatic and nonmetastatic thyroid tumors. TCRdb re-analyzed the PCR reads through MiXCR. The sample lists 13,000 or so clones, about 28% occurring once. Material: blood. These receptors came from a female donor with papillary thyroid cancer or a benign thyroid nodule (not recorded which). Some clones in this sample may be carry-over from other donors' samples. Both conserved end residues are part of each CDR3. The D gene is left open where the match is weak. The size field is filled for only some rows; it gives once, few, many or a size class.

d_call j_call clone_size v_call cdr3_length cdr3_aa cdr3_nt
TRBD2 TRBJ2-7 medium-sized TRBV7-2 14 CASSFSGSINEQYF TGTGCCAGCAGCTTTAGCGGGAGTATCAACGAGCAGTACTTC
- TRBJ1-4 many TRBV2 16 CASSNSDGSTNEKLFF TGTGCCAGCAGTAATTCGGACGGTTCAACTAATGAAAAACTGTTTTTT
- TRBJ2-3 - TRBV19 15 CASSIGGAGGDTQYF TGTGCCAGTAGTATTGGGGGGGCCGGAGGAGATACGCAGTATTTT
- TRBJ2-2 once TRBV7-8 13 CASTSRNNWELFF TGTGCCAGCACCTCCCGGAACAACTGGGAGCTGTTTTTT
- TRBJ1-3 - TRBV3-1 14 CARSLQGSGNTIHF TGTGCCAGAAGCCTCCAGGGGTCTGGAAACACCATACATTTT
- TRBJ2-1 many TRBV6-2/TRBV6-3 13 CASRTVGPEEEFF TGTGCCAGCAGGACCGTCGGCCCGGAGGAGGAGTTCTTC
TRBD2 TRBJ2-1 - TRBV20-1 17 CSAREAGTSGRDNEQFF TGCAGTGCTAGAGAGGCCGGGACTAGCGGGAGAGACAATGAGCAGTTCTTC
TRBD2 TRBJ2-3 many TRBV19 16 CASGHDMGLAGPTQYF TGTGCCAGTGGCCACGACATGGGACTAGCGGGACCTACGCAGTATTTT
- TRBJ1-3 medium-sized TRBV19 16 CASSREGSYSGNTIYF TGTGCCAGTTCAAGGGAGGGGAGCTACTCTGGAAACACCATATATTTT
TRBD2 TRBJ2-1 medium-sized TRBV10-3 14 CAIRPGLEVNEQFF TGTGCCATCAGGCCAGGACTAGAGGTCAATGAGCAGTTCTTC